This T cell receptor beta chain was sequenced for a study of STAT5B mutations in CD4+ large granular lymphocyte leukemia. The assay was run at survey level. Generated by immunoSEQ multiplex PCR, the TCRdb table keeps only in-frame clones and is missing some. The sample consists of 37,000 or so clones, approximately 80% of them appearing once. Of note for this clone: Other DNA sequences of this sample code for an identical CDR3.

CDR3 size: 16 residues. From germline, CDR1 is SEHNR and CDR2 FQNEAQ (reference sequence). After removal of 1 base from V and 1 base from J, the junction contained 2 bases not matched to a gene. Buffy coats from healthy blood donors served as controls. Material: CD4+ T cells from blood buffy coats. This chain connects TRBV7-9 to TRBJ2-3; 10 positions agree with TRBD2. This sequence originates from a human donor in good health. CDR3 protein: CASSLVLAGGTDTQYF. As DNA, the CDR3 is TGTGCCAGCAGCTTAGTTCTAGCGGGGGGCACAGATACGCAGTATTTT.